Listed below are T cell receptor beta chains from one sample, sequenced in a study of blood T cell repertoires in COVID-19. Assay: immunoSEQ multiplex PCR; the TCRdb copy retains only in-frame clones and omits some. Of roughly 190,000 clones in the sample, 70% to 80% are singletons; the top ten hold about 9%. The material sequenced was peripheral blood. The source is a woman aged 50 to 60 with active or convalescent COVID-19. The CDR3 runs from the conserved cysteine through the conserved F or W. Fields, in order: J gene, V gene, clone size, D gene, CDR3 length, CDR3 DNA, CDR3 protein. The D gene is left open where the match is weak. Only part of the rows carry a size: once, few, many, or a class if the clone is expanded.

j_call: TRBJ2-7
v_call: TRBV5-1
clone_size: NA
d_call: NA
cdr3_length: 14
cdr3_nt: TGCGCCAGCAGCTTGAGTTCGAGCTCCTACGAGCAGTACTTC
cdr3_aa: CASSLSSSSYEQYF

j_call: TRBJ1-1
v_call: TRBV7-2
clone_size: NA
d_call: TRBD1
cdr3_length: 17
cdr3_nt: TGTGCCAGCAGCGACGGGACAGGGGGGTTCATGAACACTGAAGCTTTCTTT
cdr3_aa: CASSDGTGGFMNTEAFF

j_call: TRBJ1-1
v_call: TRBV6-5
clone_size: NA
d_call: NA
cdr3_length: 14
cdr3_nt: TGTGCCAGCAGTTCGACAGGCGGGAACACTGAAGCTTTCTTT
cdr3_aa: CASSSTGGNTEAFF

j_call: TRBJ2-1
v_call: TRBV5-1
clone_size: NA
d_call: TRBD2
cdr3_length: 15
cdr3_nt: TGCGCCAGCAGCGTCCCGCGGGAGGTCGGCAATGAGCAGTTCTTC
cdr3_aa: CASSVPREVGNEQFF

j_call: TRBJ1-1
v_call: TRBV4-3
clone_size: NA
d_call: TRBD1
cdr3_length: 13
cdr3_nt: TGCGCCAGCAGCCAGTTCGTGGAGGGGGCAGCTTTCTTT
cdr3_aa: CASSQFVEGAAFF

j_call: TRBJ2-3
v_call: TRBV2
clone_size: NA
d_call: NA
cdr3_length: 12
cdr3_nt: TGTGCCAGCCTGCCGGGGGGCGACACGCAGTATTTT
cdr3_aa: CASLPGGDTQYF

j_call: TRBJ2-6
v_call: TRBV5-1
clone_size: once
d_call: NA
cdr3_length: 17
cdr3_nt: TGCGCCAGCAGCTCGACAGTCTTTCTCTCTGGGGCCAACGTCCTGACTTTC
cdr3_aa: CASSSTVFLSGANVLTF

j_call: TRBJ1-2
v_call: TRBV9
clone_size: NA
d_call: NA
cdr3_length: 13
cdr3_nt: TGTGCCAGCAGCCCCCCCCTCCCCTACGGTCACACCTTC
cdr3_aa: CASSPPLPYGHTF

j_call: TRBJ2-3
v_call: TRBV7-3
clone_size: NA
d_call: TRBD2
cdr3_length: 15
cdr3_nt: TGTGCCAGCAGCTCCTTAGCGGGTTACACAGATACGCAGTATTTT
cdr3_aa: CASSSLAGYTDTQYF

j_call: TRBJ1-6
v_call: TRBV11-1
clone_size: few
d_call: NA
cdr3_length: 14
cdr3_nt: TGTGCCAGCAGCTTAGCGCAAGGGGGTACACCCCTCCACTTT
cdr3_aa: CASSLAQGGTPLHF

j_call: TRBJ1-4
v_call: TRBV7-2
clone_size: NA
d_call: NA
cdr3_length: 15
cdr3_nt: TGTGCCAGCAGCTCCCAGACAGGCCCTAATGAAAAACTGTTTTTT
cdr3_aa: CASSSQTGPNEKLFF

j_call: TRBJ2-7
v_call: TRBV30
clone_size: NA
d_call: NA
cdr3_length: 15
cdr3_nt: TGTGCCTGGAGTGGCAGGACAGCCAGCTCCTACGAGCAGTACTTC
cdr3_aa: CAWSGRTASSYEQYF

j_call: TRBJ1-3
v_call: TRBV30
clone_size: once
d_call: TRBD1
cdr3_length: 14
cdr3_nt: TGTGCCTGGAGTGACCCAGGGGGCGTAAACACCATATATTTT
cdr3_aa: CAWSDPGGVNTIYF

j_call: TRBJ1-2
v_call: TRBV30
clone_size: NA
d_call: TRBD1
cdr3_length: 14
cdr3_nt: TGTGCCTGGAGTTACGGCCTCACAGGGGAAGGCTACACCTTC
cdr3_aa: CAWSYGLTGEGYTF

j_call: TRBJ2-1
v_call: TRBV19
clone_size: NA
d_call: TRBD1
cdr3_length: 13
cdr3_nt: TGTGCCAGTAGTAGCCAGGGACAGCAGAAGCAGTTCTTC
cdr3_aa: CASSSQGQQKQFF

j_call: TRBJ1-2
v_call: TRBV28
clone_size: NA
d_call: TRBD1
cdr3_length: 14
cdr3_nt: TGTGCCAGCACTCGAGGGGGCGCCGACTATGGCTACACCTTC
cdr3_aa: CASTRGGADYGYTF

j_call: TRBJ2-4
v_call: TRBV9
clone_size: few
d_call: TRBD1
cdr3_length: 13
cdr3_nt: TGTGCCAGCAGCGGGGACAGGGGAAACATTCAGTACTTC
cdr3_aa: CASSGDRGNIQYF

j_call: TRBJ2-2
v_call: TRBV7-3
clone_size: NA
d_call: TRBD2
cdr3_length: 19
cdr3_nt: TGCGCCAGCAGCTTAATGGCACTAGCGGGGGGGCTCGGCACCGGGGAGCTGTTTTTT
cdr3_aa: CASSLMALAGGLGTGELFF

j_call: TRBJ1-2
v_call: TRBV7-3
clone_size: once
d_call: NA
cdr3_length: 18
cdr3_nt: TGTGCCAGCAGCTTTTCCCCCCCTGGGGGCGCGTTCAACTATGGCTACACCTTC
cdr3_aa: CASSFSPPGGAFNYGYTF

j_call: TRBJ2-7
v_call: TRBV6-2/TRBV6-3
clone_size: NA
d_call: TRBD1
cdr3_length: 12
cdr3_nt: TGTGCCAGCAGTCCGGACAGGGTCGAGCAGTACTTC
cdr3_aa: CASSPDRVEQYF

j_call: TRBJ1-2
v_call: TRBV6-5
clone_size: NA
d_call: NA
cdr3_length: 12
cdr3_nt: TGTGCCAGCATGGTAGGGTGGGGCGGCTACACCTTC
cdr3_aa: CASMVGWGGYTF

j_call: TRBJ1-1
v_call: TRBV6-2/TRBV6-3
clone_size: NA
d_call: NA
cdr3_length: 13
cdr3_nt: TGTGCCAGCAGTTATGCGATTCCCACTGAAGCTTTCTTT
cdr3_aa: CASSYAIPTEAFF

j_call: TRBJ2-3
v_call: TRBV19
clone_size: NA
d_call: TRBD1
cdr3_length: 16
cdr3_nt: TGTGCCAGTAGTACCCCGACAGGGGGAATGACAGATACGCAGTATTTT
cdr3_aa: CASSTPTGGMTDTQYF

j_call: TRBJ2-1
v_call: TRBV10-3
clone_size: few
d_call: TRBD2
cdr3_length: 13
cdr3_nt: TGTGCCATCAGTGGCCTAGCGGACAATGAGCAGTTCTTC
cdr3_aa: CAISGLADNEQFF

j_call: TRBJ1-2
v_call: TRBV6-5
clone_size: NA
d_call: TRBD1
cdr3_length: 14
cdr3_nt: TGTGCCAGCAGTTACGGACAGGGGTGGAATGGCTACACCTTC
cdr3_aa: CASSYGQGWNGYTF

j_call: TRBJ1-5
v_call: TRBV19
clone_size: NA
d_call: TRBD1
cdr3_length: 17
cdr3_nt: TGTGCCAGTAGTACGGGGACAGGGGGCAACTCCAATCAGCCCCAGCATTTT
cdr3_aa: CASSTGTGGNSNQPQHF

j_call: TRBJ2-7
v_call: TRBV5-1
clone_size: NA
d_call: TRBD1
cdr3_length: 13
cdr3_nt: TGCGCCAGCAGCTGGGACAGGGGGAACGAGCAGTACTTC
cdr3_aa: CASSWDRGNEQYF

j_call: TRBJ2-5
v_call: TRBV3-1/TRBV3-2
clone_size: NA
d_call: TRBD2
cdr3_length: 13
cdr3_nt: TGTGCCAGCAGCCAGGCGGGGGTTGAGACCCAGTACTTC
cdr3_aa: CASSQAGVETQYF

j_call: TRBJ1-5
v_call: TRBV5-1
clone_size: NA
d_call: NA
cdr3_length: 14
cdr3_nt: TGCGCCAGCAGCGAGGACAGTAGCAATCAGCCCCAGCATTTT
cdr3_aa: CASSEDSSNQPQHF

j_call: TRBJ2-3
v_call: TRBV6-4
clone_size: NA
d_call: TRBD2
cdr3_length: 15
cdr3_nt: TGTGCCAGCAGTGCACTAGCGGGAAACACAGATACGCAGTATTTT
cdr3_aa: CASSALAGNTDTQYF

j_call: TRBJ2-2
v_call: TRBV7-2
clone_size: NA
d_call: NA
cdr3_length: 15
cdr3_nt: TGTGCCAGCAGCTTAGCGGGAGAGTCTGACGGGGAGCTGTTTTTT
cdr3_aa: CASSLAGESDGELFF

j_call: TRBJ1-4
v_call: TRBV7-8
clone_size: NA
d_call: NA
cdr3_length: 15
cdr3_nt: TGTGCCAGCAGCTTAGTTGGCAGGGTGGGAGAAAAACTGTTTTTT
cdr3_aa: CASSLVGRVGEKLFF

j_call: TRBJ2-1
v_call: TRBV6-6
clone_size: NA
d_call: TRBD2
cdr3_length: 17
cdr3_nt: TGTGCCAGCAGTCCTTCCTTGACTAGCGGGGCGTTCAATGAGCAGTTCTTC
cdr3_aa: CASSPSLTSGAFNEQFF

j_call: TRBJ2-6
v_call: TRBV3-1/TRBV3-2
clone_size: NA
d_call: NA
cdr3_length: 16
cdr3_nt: TGTGCCAGCAGCCCCCCGAGGCGGTCTGGGGCCAACGTCCTGACTTTC
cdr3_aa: CASSPPRRSGANVLTF

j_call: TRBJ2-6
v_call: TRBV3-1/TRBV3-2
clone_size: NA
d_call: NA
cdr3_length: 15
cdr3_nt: TGTGCCAGCAGCCAAGGGTCGGTCGGCCGAGGCGTCCTGACTTTC
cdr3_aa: CASSQGSVGRGVLTF

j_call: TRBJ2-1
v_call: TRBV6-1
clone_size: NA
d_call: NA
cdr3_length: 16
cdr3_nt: TGTGCCAGCAGTGAAGGGCAGGGTCGCTCCTACAATGAGCAGTTCTTC
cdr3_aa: CASSEGQGRSYNEQFF

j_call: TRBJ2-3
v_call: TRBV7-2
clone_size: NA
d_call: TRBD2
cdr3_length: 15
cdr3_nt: TGTGCCAGCAGCCCAGTAGGGGCGGGGGGTGATACGCAGTATTTT
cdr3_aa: CASSPVGAGGDTQYF

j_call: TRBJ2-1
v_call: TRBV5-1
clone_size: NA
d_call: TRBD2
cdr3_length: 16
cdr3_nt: TGCGCCAGCAGCTTGGAGGGGTCTAGCGGGACTGGTGAGCAGTTCTTC
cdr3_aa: CASSLEGSSGTGEQFF

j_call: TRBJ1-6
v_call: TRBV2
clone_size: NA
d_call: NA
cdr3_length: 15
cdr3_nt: TGTGCCAGCAGTGAAAGTGACACTTGGTATTCACCCCTCCACTTT
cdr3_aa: CASSESDTWYSPLHF

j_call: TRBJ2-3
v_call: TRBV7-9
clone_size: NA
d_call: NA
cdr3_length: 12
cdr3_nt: TGTGCCAGCAGCTCACAGGCAGATACGCAGTATTTT
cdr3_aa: CASSSQADTQYF

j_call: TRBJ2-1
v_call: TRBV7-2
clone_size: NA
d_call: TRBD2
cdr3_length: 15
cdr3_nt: TGTGCCAGCAGCTCATCCGGGACTAGCGGCAATGAGCAGTTCTTC
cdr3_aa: CASSSSGTSGNEQFF

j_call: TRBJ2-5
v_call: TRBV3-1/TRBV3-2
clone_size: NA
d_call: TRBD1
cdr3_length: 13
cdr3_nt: TGTGCCAGCAGCCGCAGACAGGGGGAGACCCAGTACTTC
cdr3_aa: CASSRRQGETQYF

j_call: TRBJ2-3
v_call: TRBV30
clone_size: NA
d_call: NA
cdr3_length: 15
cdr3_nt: TGTGCCCGAAGGGGTAGGAGGGGCCCCACAGATACGCAGTATTTT
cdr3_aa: CARRGRRGPTDTQYF

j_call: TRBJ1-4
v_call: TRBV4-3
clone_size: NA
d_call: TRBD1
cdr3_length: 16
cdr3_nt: TGCGCCAGCAGCCATTTTAGGGGGGACAGGGGAGATAAACTGTTTTTT
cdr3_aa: CASSHFRGDRGDKLFF

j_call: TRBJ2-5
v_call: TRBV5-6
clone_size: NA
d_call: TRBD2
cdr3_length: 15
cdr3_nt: TGTGCCAGCAGTTCGCGGGAAGCGGGGGATCAGACCCAGTACTTC
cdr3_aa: CASSSREAGDQTQYF

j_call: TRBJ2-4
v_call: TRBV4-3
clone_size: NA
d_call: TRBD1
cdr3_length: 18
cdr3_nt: TGCGCCAGCAGCCCCTCCGGGGACAGGGACCCGATCGGAAACATTCAGTACTTC
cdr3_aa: CASSPSGDRDPIGNIQYF

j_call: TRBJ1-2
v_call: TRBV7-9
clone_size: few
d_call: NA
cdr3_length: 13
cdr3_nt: TGTGCCAGCAGAAAACAGGGCAACTATGGCTACACCTTC
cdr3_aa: CASRKQGNYGYTF

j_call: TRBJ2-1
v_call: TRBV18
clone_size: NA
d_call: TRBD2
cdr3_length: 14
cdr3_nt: TGTGCCAGCTCATCTCTAGCGGGCTCTAATGAGCAGTTCTTC
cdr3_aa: CASSSLAGSNEQFF

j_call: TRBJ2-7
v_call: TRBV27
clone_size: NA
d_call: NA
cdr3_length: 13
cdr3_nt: TGTGCCAGCAGTATCCCCCCATACGGGGAGCAGTACTTC
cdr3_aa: CASSIPPYGEQYF

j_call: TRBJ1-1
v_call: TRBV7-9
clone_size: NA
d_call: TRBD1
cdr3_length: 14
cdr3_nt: TGTGCCAGCAGCTCAGGGGGTGGGGTAACTGAAGCTTTCTTT
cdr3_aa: CASSSGGGVTEAFF

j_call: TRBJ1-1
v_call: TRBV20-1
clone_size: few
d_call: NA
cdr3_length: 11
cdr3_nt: TGCAGTGCTAGTAGCGAAACTGAAGCTTTCTTT
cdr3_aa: CSASSETEAFF

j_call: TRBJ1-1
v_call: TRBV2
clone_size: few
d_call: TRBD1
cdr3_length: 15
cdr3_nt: TGTGCCAGCAGACAGGGGGCGGCGGGAGGATCTGAAGCTTTCTTT
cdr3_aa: CASRQGAAGGSEAFF

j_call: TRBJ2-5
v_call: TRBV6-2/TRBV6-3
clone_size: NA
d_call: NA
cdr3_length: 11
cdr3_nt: TGTGCCAGCAGCCTCAGGGAGACCCAGTACTTC
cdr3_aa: CASSLRETQYF

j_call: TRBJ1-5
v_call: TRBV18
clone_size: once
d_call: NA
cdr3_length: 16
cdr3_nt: TGTGCCAGCTCACCACCGTCAACAGGCAGCAATCAGCCCCAGCATTTT
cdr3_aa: CASSPPSTGSNQPQHF

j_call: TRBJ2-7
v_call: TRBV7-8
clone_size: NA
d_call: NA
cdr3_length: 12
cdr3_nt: TGTGCCAGCAGCTTAGCTGCTAGCGTGAGGTACTTC
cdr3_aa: CASSLAASVRYF